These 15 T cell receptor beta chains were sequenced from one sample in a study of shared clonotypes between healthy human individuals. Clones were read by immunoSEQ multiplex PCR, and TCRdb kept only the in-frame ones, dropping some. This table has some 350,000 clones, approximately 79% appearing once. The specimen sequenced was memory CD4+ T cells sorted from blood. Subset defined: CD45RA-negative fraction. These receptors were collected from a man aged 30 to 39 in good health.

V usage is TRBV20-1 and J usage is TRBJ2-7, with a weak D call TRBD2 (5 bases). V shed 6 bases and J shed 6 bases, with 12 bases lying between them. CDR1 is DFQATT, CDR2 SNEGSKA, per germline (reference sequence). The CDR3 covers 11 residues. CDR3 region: CSAKLVREQYF. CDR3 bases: TGCAGTGCCAAACTAGTTCGCGAGCAGTACTTC.

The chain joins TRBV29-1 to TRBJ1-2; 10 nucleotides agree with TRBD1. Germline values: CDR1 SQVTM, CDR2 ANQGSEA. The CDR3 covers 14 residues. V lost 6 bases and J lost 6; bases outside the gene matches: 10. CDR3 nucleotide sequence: TGCAGCGTGACACCTACCGGGACAGGGGATGGCTACACCTTC. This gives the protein CSVTPTGTGDGYTF.

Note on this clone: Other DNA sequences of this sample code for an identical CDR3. This chain's CDR3 is CASSPSPADTQYF. DNA of the CDR3: TGTGCCAGCAGTCCGTCTCCAGCAGATACGCAGTATTTT. The rearrangement links TRBV6-5 to TRBJ2-3; D is unclear. With 5 bases removed from V and 4 bases from J, the gap between germline ends came to 10 bases. Germline CDR1 reads MNHEY; CDR2 reads SVGAGI. The CDR3 consists of 13 residues.

The CDR3 is CASSSLDRVSRELFF. The CDR3 nucleotides read TGTGCCAGCAGTTCCTTGGACAGGGTGTCCAGGGAGCTGTTTTTT. The chain employs TRBV6-5 and TRBJ2-2; 8 bases align to TRBD1. V shed 4 bases, J shed 9 bases, and the junction held 10 bases outside the gene matches. CDR3 length equals 15 residues. Germline V lookup: CDR1 MNHEY, CDR2 SVGAGI.

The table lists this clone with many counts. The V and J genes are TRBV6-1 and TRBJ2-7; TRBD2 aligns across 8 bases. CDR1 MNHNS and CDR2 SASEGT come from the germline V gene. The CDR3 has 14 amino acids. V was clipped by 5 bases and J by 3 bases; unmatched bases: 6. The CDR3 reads CASSRTSQSYEQYF. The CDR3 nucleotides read TGTGCCAGCAGTAGGACTAGCCAAAGCTACGAGCAGTACTTC.

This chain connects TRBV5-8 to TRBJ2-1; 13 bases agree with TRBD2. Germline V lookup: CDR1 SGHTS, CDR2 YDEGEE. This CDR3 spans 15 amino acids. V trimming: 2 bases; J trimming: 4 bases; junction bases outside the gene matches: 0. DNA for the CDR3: TGTGCCAGCAGCTTACTAGCGGGAGGGTACAATGAGCAGTTCTTC. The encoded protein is CASSLLAGGYNEQFF.

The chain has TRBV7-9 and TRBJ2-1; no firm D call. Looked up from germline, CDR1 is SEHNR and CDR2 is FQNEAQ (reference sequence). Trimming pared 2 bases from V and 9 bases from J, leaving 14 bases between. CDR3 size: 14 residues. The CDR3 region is CASSLSAWATEQFF. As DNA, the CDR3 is TGTGCCAGCAGCTTAAGCGCCTGGGCGACTGAGCAGTTCTTC.

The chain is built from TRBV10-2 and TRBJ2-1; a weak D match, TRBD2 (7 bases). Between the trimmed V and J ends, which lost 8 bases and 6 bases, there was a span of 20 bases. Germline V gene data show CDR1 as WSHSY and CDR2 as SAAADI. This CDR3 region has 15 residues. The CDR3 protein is CASLRGREISNEQFF. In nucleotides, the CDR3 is TGCGCCAGCCTACGGGGGCGGGAGATCTCCAATGAGCAGTTCTTC.

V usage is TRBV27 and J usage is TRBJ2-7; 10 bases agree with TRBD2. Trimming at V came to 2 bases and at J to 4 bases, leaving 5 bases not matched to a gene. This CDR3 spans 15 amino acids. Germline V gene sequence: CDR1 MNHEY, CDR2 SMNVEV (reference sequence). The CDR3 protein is CASSLKASGSYEQYF. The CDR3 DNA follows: TGTGCCAGCAGTTTAAAGGCTAGCGGGAGTTACGAGCAGTACTTC.

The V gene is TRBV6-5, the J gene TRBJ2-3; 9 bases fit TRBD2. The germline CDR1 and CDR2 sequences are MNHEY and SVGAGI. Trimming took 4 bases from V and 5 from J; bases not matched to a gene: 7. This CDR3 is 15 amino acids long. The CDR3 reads CASSSLAGVGDTQYF. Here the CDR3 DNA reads TGTGCCAGCAGTTCCTTAGCGGGAGTAGGAGATACGCAGTATTTT.

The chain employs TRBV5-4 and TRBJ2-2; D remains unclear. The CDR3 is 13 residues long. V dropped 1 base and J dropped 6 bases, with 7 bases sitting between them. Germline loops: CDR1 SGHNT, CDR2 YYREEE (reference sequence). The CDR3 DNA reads TGTGCCAGCAGCTTGTCACTTTCCGGGGAGCTGTTTTTT. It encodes CASSLSLSGELFF. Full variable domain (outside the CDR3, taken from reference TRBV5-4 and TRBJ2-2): ETGVTQSPTHLIKTRGQQVTLRCSSQSGHNTVSWYQQALGQGPQFIFQYYREEENGRGNFPPRFSGLQFPNYSSELNVNALELDDSALYLCASSLSLSGELFFGEGSRLTVL.

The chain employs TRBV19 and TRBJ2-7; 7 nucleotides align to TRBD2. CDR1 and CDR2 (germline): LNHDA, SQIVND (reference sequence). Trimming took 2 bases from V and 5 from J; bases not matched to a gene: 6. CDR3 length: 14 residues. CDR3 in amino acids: CASSIFAGAHEQYF. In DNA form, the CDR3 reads TGTGCCAGTAGTATATTTGCGGGAGCCCACGAGCAGTACTTC.

CDR3 loop: CASRQDFSGNTIYF. CDR3 coding DNA: TGTGCCAGTCGGCAGGATTTCTCTGGAAACACCATATATTTT. The J gene is TRBJ1-3, the V gene TRBV6-5, with D unresolved. Germline V gives CDR1 MNHEY, CDR2 SVGAGI. The CDR3 contains 14 residues. Trimming removed 9 bases from V and 0 bases from J, with 12 bases in between.

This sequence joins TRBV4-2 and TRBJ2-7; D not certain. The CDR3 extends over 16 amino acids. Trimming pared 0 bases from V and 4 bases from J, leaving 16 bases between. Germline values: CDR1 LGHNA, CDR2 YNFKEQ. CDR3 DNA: TGTGCCAGCAGCCAAGATACCGGCAGTGCTTCATACGAGCAGTACTTC. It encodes CASSQDTGSASYEQYF.

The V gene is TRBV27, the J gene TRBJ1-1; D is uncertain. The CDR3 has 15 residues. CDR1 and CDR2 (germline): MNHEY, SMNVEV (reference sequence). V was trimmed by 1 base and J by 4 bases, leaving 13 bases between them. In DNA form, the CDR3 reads TGTGCCAGCAGTTTATATAGGGAGGGTAGCACTGAAGCTTTCTTT. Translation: CASSLYREGSTEAFF.